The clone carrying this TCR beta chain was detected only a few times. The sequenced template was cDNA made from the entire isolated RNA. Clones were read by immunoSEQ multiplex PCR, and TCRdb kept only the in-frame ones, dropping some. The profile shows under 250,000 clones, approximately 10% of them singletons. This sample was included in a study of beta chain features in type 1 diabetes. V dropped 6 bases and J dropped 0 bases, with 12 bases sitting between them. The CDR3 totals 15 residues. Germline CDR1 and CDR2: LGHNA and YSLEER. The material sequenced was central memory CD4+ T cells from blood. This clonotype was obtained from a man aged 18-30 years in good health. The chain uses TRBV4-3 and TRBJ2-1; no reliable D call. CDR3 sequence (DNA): TGCGCCAGCAGTTCCGGTTATATCTCCTACAATGAGCAGTTCTTC. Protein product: CASSSGYISYNEQFF.